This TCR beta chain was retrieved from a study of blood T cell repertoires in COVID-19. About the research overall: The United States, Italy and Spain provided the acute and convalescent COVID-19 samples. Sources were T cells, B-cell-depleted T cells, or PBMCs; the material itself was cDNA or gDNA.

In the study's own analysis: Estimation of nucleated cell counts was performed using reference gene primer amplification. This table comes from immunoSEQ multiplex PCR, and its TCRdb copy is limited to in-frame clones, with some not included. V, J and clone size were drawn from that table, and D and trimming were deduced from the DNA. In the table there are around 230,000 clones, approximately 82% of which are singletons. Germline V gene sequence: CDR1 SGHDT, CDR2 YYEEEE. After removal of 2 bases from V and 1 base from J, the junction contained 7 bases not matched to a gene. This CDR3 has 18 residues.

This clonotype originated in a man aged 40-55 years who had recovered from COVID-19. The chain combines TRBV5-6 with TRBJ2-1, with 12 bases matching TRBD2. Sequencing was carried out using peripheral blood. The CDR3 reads CASSFGASGRDSYNEQFF. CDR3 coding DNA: TGTGCCAGCAGCTTTGGGGCTAGCGGGAGGGATTCCTACAATGAGCAGTTCTTC. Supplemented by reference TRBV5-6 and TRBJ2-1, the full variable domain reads DAGVTQSPTHLIKTRGQQVTLRCSPKSGHDTVSWYQQALGQGPQFIFQYYEEEERQRGNFPDRFSGHQFPNYSSELNVNALLLGDSALYLCASSFGASGRDSYNEQFFGPGTRLTVL.